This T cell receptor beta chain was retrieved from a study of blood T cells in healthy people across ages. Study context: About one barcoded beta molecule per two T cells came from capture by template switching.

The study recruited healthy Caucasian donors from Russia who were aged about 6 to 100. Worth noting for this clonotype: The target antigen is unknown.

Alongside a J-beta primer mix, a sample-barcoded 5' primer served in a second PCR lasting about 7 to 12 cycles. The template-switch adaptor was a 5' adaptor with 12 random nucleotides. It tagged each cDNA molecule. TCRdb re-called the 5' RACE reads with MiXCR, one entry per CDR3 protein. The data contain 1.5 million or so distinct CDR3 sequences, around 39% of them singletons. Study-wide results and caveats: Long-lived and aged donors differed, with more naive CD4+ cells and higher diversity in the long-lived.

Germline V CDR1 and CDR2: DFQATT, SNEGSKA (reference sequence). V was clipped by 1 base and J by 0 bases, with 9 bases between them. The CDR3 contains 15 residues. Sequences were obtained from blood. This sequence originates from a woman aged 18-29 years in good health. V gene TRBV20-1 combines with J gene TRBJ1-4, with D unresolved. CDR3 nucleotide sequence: TGCAGTGCTAGAGTATTCGGTTCAACTAATGAAAAACTGTTTTTT. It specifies CSARVFGSTNEKLFF.